This T cell receptor beta chain was recorded in a study of radiation and T cells in renal cell carcinoma. General observations from the study: No pretreatment tumor biopsies were available for baseline clonotypes.

Documented time point: blood 4 weeks post-SBRT, at nephrectomy. Stated treatment: 15 Gy SBRT to primary tumor, nephrectomy 4 weeks later. Clear cell pathology was present in this patient's renal cell carcinoma. Germline V gene data show CDR1 as SNHLY and CDR2 as FYNNEI. The CDR3 is 13 residues long. The ends were cut back, 5 bases at V and 3 bases at J, with 8 bases in the middle. Of note for this clone: Its antigen is not identified.

Repertoires were generated with immunoSEQ multiplex PCR, while TCRdb's copy carries only in-frame clones and drops some. Found here are around 180,000 clones, about 88% of them singletons; the top ten hold 11%. The chain employs TRBV2 and TRBJ1-5, with D possibly TRBD1 on 6 matching bases. The clonotype comes from a woman between 50 and 59 years old with renal cell carcinoma. Sample: blood, taken from a patient whose treatment included radiotherapy and nephrectomy. Here the CDR3 reads CASSQGNNQPQHF. CDR3 sequence (DNA): TGTGCCAGCAGTCAGGGGAACAATCAGCCCCAGCATTTT.